This T cell receptor (beta chain) was obtained from a study of OX40 agonist ivuxolimab in advanced cancers. At the level of the study: Hepatocellular carcinoma, melanoma, renal cell or head and neck cancer affected the dose-escalation patients. Study results and limitations: No determination was made of the antigen specificity of the expanded peripheral T cells. Blood T cells, both CD4+ and CD8+, expanded clonally by week 6 at 0.1 to 3.0 mg/kg. Part of the nonresponder group also had normalized T-cell clonal expansion that was low.

The V end lost 3 bases, the J end lost 8 bases, and 17 bases lay between the germline ends. CDR3 length: 14 residues. Germline loops: CDR1 SGHTS, CDR2 YDEGEE. The table came from immunoSEQ multiplex PCR; TCRdb's copy has only in-frame clones and leaves some out. The data hold around 94,000 clones, with about 90% observed a single time. In regard to this clone: No antigen is known for it.

The sample was CD4+ or CD8+ T cells sorted from blood, taken in a trial of the OX40 agonist ivuxolimab. V usage is TRBV5-8 and J usage is TRBJ1-2; D is unclear. The sequence was obtained from an adult with an advanced solid tumor such as melanoma, head and neck, liver or kidney cancer. The DNA of the CDR3 is TGTGCCAGCAGCTATCGGACTCAAGGTCGGGGCTACACCTTC. It encodes CASSYRTQGRGYTF.